A selection of T cell receptor beta chains follows, all from one sample in a study of fetal regulatory T cell absence and autoimmunity. Measured with immunoSEQ multiplex PCR; TCRdb has only the in-frame clones, and not every one. The sample comprises 95,000 to 100,000 clones, approximately 75% of which are singletons, and about 2.1% rests with the top ten. The sample taken for sequencing was pancreas tissue. These receptors all stem from a male donor with IPEX syndrome. Both conserved end residues are trimmed from each CDR3.

v_call: TRBV5-6
j_call: TRBJ1-2
cdr3_length: 15
cdr3_aa: ASSLVARVDVGNGYT

v_call: TRBV30
j_call: TRBJ2-1
cdr3_length: 11
cdr3_aa: AWAQDYYNEQF

v_call: TRBV27
j_call: TRBJ2-1
cdr3_length: 11
cdr3_aa: ASGASSYNEQF

v_call: TRBV27
j_call: TRBJ2-5
cdr3_length: 10
cdr3_aa: ASSSAEKTQY

v_call: TRBV11-3
j_call: TRBJ2-7
cdr3_length: 13
cdr3_aa: ASSLDASGSYEQY

v_call: TRBV4-2
j_call: TRBJ1-2
cdr3_length: 10
cdr3_aa: ASSQDRFGYT

v_call: TRBV6-5
j_call: TRBJ1-2
cdr3_length: 13
cdr3_aa: ASGTRLRGNYGYT

v_call: TRBV12-5
j_call: TRBJ1-5
cdr3_length: 13
cdr3_aa: ASGLVPGPDQPQH

v_call: TRBV6-1
j_call: TRBJ2-7
cdr3_length: 12
cdr3_aa: ASSKRVRQWEQY

v_call: TRBV9
j_call: TRBJ2-3
cdr3_length: 13
cdr3_aa: ASSNYGGPSPTQY

v_call: TRBV5-8
j_call: TRBJ1-5
cdr3_length: 15
cdr3_aa: ASSQTGGLYSNQPQH

v_call: TRBV5-1
j_call: TRBJ2-4
cdr3_length: 11
cdr3_aa: ASSLATRNIQY

v_call: TRBV6-4
j_call: TRBJ1-4
cdr3_length: 13
cdr3_aa: ASSGQGPFYEKLF

v_call: TRBV4-1
j_call: TRBJ1-3
cdr3_length: 15
cdr3_aa: ASSQAGTVSSGNTIY

v_call: TRBV2
j_call: TRBJ1-4
cdr3_length: 12
cdr3_aa: ASRCCGQGEKLF

v_call: TRBV4-2
j_call: TRBJ2-2
cdr3_length: 14
cdr3_aa: ASSQGLAGGTGELF

v_call: TRBV6-5
j_call: TRBJ1-2
cdr3_length: 12
cdr3_aa: ASFGQGGDYGYT

v_call: TRBV19
j_call: TRBJ1-5
cdr3_length: 14
cdr3_aa: ASSIRGAVGNQPQH

v_call: TRBV4-1
j_call: TRBJ2-1
cdr3_length: 12
cdr3_aa: ASSQERGRNEQF

v_call: TRBV30
j_call: TRBJ2-1
cdr3_length: 12
cdr3_aa: AWSPRLAGGEQF

v_call: TRBV5-4
j_call: TRBJ2-7
cdr3_length: 13
cdr3_aa: ASSGGMTQDYEQY

v_call: TRBV30
j_call: TRBJ2-1
cdr3_length: 13
cdr3_aa: ASSQRDSSYNEQF

v_call: TRBV7-2
j_call: TRBJ2-7
cdr3_length: 12
cdr3_aa: ASSLALITYEQY

v_call: TRBV5-1
j_call: TRBJ2-5
cdr3_length: 13
cdr3_aa: ASSLGRAVKETQY

v_call: TRBV2
j_call: TRBJ2-1
cdr3_length: 14
cdr3_aa: ATLNRGESRVNEQF

v_call: TRBV6-1
j_call: TRBJ2-5
cdr3_length: 14
cdr3_aa: ASSEGLAGGQETQY

v_call: TRBV19
j_call: TRBJ1-2
cdr3_length: 12
cdr3_aa: ASSIGGTGAGYT

v_call: TRBV30
j_call: TRBJ2-3
cdr3_length: 12
cdr3_aa: AWSPGTATDTQY

v_call: TRBV7-9
j_call: TRBJ1-2
cdr3_length: 11
cdr3_aa: ASSPTGAGGYT

v_call: TRBV4-2
j_call: TRBJ2-7
cdr3_length: 15
cdr3_aa: ASSQVVRQDLSYEQY

v_call: TRBV30
j_call: TRBJ2-5
cdr3_length: 12
cdr3_aa: ATDLAGGQETQY

v_call: TRBV5-1
j_call: TRBJ1-3
cdr3_length: 11
cdr3_aa: ASSLGQGNTIY

v_call: TRBV19
j_call: TRBJ2-2
cdr3_length: 13
cdr3_aa: ASSIEDRNTGELF

v_call: TRBV6-5
j_call: TRBJ2-7
cdr3_length: 11
cdr3_aa: ASSYEGAYEQY

v_call: TRBV7-2
j_call: TRBJ2-3
cdr3_length: 11
cdr3_aa: ASSVSGRDTQY

v_call: TRBV9
j_call: TRBJ2-1
cdr3_length: 12
cdr3_aa: ASSVTGSYNEQF

v_call: TRBV27
j_call: TRBJ2-7
cdr3_length: 14
cdr3_aa: ASSPRPVPPDYEQY

v_call: TRBV5-1
j_call: TRBJ1-4
cdr3_length: 13
cdr3_aa: ASSPWGAGAEKLF

v_call: TRBV7-2
j_call: TRBJ1-3
cdr3_length: 11
cdr3_aa: ASSSGQGNTIY

v_call: TRBV28
j_call: TRBJ2-5
cdr3_length: 13
cdr3_aa: ASSSPDAAQETQY

v_call: TRBV10-1
j_call: TRBJ2-1
cdr3_length: 15
cdr3_aa: ASSESDAGGPYNEQF